This T cell receptor (beta chain) was identified during a study of yellow fever vaccine responses in identical twins. Broader study findings: Twins reportedly mounted vaccine T cell responses that seemed partly convergent, partly personalized.

TCRdb fed the RT-PCR reads into MiXCR, producing one record per CDR3 protein. The table has around 1,500 distinct CDR3 sequences, 70% to 85% seen once; the top ten hold under 30%. For this clonotype: What it recognizes is unknown.

The sequence was obtained from a female donor who received the yellow fever vaccine. The sample was T cells from blood (PBMCs), unsorted or a sorted subset (not recorded which), taken before or after yellow fever vaccination (not recorded which).

CDR3 coding DNA: TGTGCCAGCAGCCAAGCAGGGGGCTCAGGCTATGGCTACACCTTC. It encodes CASSQAGGSGYGYTF. The rearrangement joins TRBV4-2 to TRBJ1-2; the match to TRBD1 covers 8 bases. The V and J ends lost 1 base and 4 bases, in that order; junction bases with no gene match: 5. Germline CDR1 LGHNA, CDR2 YNFKEQ. The CDR3 is made up of 15 amino acids.